These T cell receptor beta chains were read from a single sample in a study of cytomegalovirus exposure and HLA in healthy donors. Method: immunoSEQ multiplex PCR; TCRdb's copy keeps in-frame clones and lacks some. In the table there are about 170,000 clones, about three quarters of which are singletons. The sample taken for sequencing was PBMCs. Receptor source: a female donor in good health and CMV-seronegative. Each CDR3 is given with its conserved first and last residue. The order of the fields is V gene, J gene, clone size, D gene, CDR3 protein, CDR3 DNA. The D gene is left open where the match is weak. The size field is filled for only some rows; it gives once, few, many or a size class.

TRBV5-8	TRBJ2-2	.	.	CASTGGGALNTGELFF	TGTGCCAGCACAGGAGGCGGGGCCCTAAACACCGGGGAGCTGTTTTTT
TRBV6-5	TRBJ1-3	.	TRBD1	CASRVDRATGNTIYF	TGTGCCAGCAGGGTGGACAGGGCAACTGGAAACACCATATATTTT
TRBV5-1	TRBJ2-7	.	TRBD1	CASSSRQGAYEQYF	TGCGCCAGCAGCTCCAGACAGGGGGCCTACGAGCAGTACTTC
TRBV4-3	TRBJ1-3	.	.	CASSQEVVADRGSGNTIYF	TGCGCCAGCAGCCAAGAGGTAGTAGCGGACCGAGGCTCTGGAAACACCATATATTTT
TRBV5-1	TRBJ2-1	few	.	CASQNRQRLMASSYNEQFF	TGCGCCAGTCAAAACCGGCAGCGGCTTATGGCGTCCTCCTACAATGAGCAGTTCTTC
TRBV29-1	TRBJ2-1	.	.	CSVSGVPAYNEQFF	TGCAGCGTTTCGGGGGTCCCTGCCTACAATGAGCAGTTCTTC
TRBV2	TRBJ2-1	.	.	CASSEEGRGPEQFF	TGTGCCAGCAGTGAAGAGGGGCGTGGCCCTGAGCAGTTCTTC
TRBV19	TRBJ1-6	once	TRBD1	CASEDRENSPLHF	TGTGCCAGTGAGGACAGGGAAAATTCACCCCTCCACTTT
TRBV6-1	TRBJ2-7	once	.	CASNLRDPLQNEQYF	TGTGCCAGCAACCTCAGGGATCCCCTCCAGAACGAGCAGTACTTC
TRBV5-6	TRBJ1-6	.	.	CASSLERGDSPLHF	TGTGCCAGCAGCTTGGAACGGGGTGATTCACCCCTCCACTTT
TRBV19	TRBJ1-2	.	TRBD1	CASSRIAGQGYGYTF	TGTGCCAGTAGTCGGATAGCGGGACAGGGGTATGGCTACACCTTC
TRBV7-2	TRBJ1-5	.	TRBD1	CASSDRVGQPQHF	TGTGCCAGCAGCGACAGGGTAGGACAGCCCCAGCATTTT
TRBV7-6	TRBJ1-1	.	TRBD1	CASSSAHGTGVDTEAFF	TGTGCCAGCAGCTCCGCCCACGGGACAGGGGTTGACACTGAAGCTTTCTTT
TRBV6-5	TRBJ1-2	.	.	CASSYSTTANYGYTF	TGTGCCAGCAGTTACTCGACGACAGCTAACTATGGCTACACCTTC
TRBV5-1	TRBJ2-7	.	TRBD2	CASSSLAEPLRSEQYF	TGCGCCAGCAGTTCGCTAGCGGAACCGCTAAGGTCCGAGCAGTACTTC
TRBV5-8	TRBJ1-5	once	.	CASSGMGGANQPQHF	TGTGCCAGCAGCGGCATGGGAGGGGCCAATCAGCCCCAGCATTTT
TRBV5-1	TRBJ2-4	few	.	CASSPSRGGSWDIQYF	TGCGCCAGCAGCCCCTCCCGCGGAGGGAGCTGGGACATTCAGTACTTC
TRBV19	TRBJ1-1	.	TRBD1	CASSETGARTEAFF	TGTGCCAGTAGTGAGACAGGGGCGCGGACTGAAGCTTTCTTT
TRBV5-6	TRBJ2-7	few	TRBD2	CASSFRGGALEQYF	TGTGCCAGCAGCTTCCGGGGGGGGGCTCTCGAGCAGTACTTC
TRBV5-4	TRBJ2-1	.	TRBD2	CASSRTSGNGDEQFF	TGTGCCAGCAGCCGGACTAGCGGGAATGGGGATGAGCAGTTCTTC
TRBV6-6	TRBJ1-2	few	TRBD1	CASSYSVQGVNYGYTF	TGTGCCAGCAGTTACTCAGTACAGGGGGTAAACTATGGCTACACCTTC
TRBV29-1	TRBJ2-2	.	TRBD2	CSVASGGPTGELFF	TGCAGCGTTGCAAGCGGGGGGCCAACCGGGGAGCTGTTTTTT
TRBV2	TRBJ2-7	.	.	CASKVEATTYEQYF	TGTGCCAGCAAGGTAGAGGCCACTACCTACGAGCAGTACTTC
TRBV29-1	TRBJ1-3	few	.	CSVDRGLSGNTIYF	TGCAGCGTTGACAGGGGTCTCTCTGGAAACACCATATATTTT
TRBV28	TRBJ1-5	few	TRBD1	CASGGGGQPQHF	TGTGCCAGCGGAGGGGGCGGCCAGCCCCAGCATTTT
TRBV5-5	TRBJ2-1	.	.	CASSSRLVDNEQFF	TGTGCCAGCAGCTCGCGACTCGTTGACAATGAGCAGTTCTTC
TRBV5-1	TRBJ2-1	.	.	CASSLGGWGYNEQFF	TGCGCCAGCAGCTTGGGAGGGTGGGGCTACAATGAGCAGTTCTTC
TRBV9	TRBJ1-1	.	.	CASSVNPGEGAFF	TGTGCCAGCAGCGTGAACCCGGGGGAAGGGGCTTTCTTT
TRBV4-2	TRBJ1-1	few	.	CASSQPDRRWTEAFF	TGTGCCAGCAGCCAACCAGACAGGAGGTGGACTGAAGCTTTCTTT
TRBV11-2	TRBJ2-7	.	TRBD2	CASSSHGLAGSYEQYF	TGTGCCAGCAGCTCACATGGACTAGCGGGGTCCTACGAGCAGTACTTC
TRBV25-1	TRBJ1-2	.	.	CASSLNYGYTF	TGTGCCAGCAGTCTCAACTATGGCTACACCTTC
TRBV5-1	TRBJ2-1	.	.	CASSLVDGEQFF	TGCGCCAGCAGCTTGGTAGATGGTGAGCAGTTCTTC
TRBV4-1	TRBJ1-4	.	TRBD1	CASRPTWDRQLTNEKLFF	TGCGCCAGCAGGCCAACTTGGGACAGGCAATTGACTAATGAAAAACTGTTTTTT
TRBV25-1	TRBJ1-3	few	TRBD1	CASSETRGSGNTIYF	TGTGCCAGCAGTGAAACCAGGGGGTCTGGAAACACCATATATTTT
TRBV14	TRBJ1-3	.	.	CASSQGAFTGNTIYF	TGTGCCAGCAGCCAAGGAGCGTTCACTGGAAACACCATATATTTT
TRBV28	TRBJ1-4	.	TRBD1	CASTQPGQGLLFF	TGTGCCAGCACACAACCGGGACAGGGTTTACTGTTTTTT
TRBV19	TRBJ1-4	once	.	CATQLAATNEKLFF	TGTGCCACCCAACTCGCTGCAACTAATGAAAAACTGTTTTTT
TRBV19	TRBJ2-6	.	TRBD1	CASSVSGGSGANVLTF	TGTGCCAGTTCTGTCTCAGGGGGCTCTGGGGCCAACGTCCTGACTTTC
TRBV30	TRBJ1-2	.	.	CAWSVGGRGYTF	TGTGCCTGGAGTGTGGGAGGTCGCGGCTACACCTTC
TRBV4-3	TRBJ2-5	.	TRBD2	CASSQGQAGGETQYF	TGCGCCAGCAGCCAAGGGCAAGCGGGGGGGGAGACCCAGTACTTC
TRBV6-1	TRBJ1-2	few	.	CASRETGGSYGYTF	TGTGCCAGCAGGGAAACGGGGGGGAGTTATGGCTACACCTTC
TRBV7-2	TRBJ2-1	.	TRBD2	CASSLAGGRDEQFF	TGTGCCAGCAGCTTAGCGGGCGGGAGGGATGAGCAGTTCTTC
TRBV4-3	TRBJ1-4	few	TRBD1	CASSQQLGQGGEKLFF	TGCGCCAGCAGCCAACAGCTTGGACAGGGCGGGGAAAAACTGTTTTTT
TRBV5-1	TRBJ2-5	.	.	CASNEQTDETQYF	TGCGCCAGCAACGAGCAGACAGACGAGACCCAGTACTTC
TRBV6-1	TRBJ1-5	.	.	CASRPWAVNQPQHF	TGTGCCAGCCGTCCTTGGGCCGTGAATCAGCCCCAGCATTTT